The sequence of this TCR beta chain was determined in a study of control samples from healthy donors and cancer patients. The CDR3 consists of 14 residues. V gave up 1 base and J gave up 8 bases, with 15 bases separating them. Germline V gives CDR1 SGHRS, CDR2 YFSETQ. The repertoire was sequenced with immunoSEQ multiplex PCR; TCRdb's copy has only in-frame clones and lacks some. The sample lists around 200,000 clones, 90% to 95% seen once, with around 1.5% in the top ten. This chain connects TRBV5-1 to TRBJ1-2, with no clear D. The sequenced sample was blood. The source of this sequence is a man between 45 and 60 years old in good health. This CDR3 reads CASSLYGEGRGYTF. DNA for the CDR3: TGCGCCAGCAGCTTGTATGGGGAGGGAAGAGGCTACACCTTC.